The 2 T cell receptor beta chains reported below all come from one sample, sequenced in a study of cytomegalovirus exposure and HLA in healthy donors. This PCR relied on a set of 60 Vbeta primers and 13 Jbeta primers. Here immunoSEQ multiplex PCR was the method, and the copy in TCRdb shows in-frame clones only, minus some. The table includes some 190,000 clones, around 78% detected once. The material sequenced was PBMCs. The receptor set was obtained from a man between 18 and 29 years old in good health and CMV-seronegative.

This rearrangement joins TRBV27 to TRBJ2-4; D ambiguous. Trimming removed 3 bases from V and 0 bases from J, with 12 bases in between. From germline, CDR1 is MNHEY and CDR2 SMNVEV (reference sequence). The CDR3 length is 16 residues. In DNA form, the CDR3 reads TGTGCCAGCAGTTTCTCCAGGTTACTAGCCAAAAACATTCAGTACTTC. Translated, it gives CASSFSRLLAKNIQYF.

This chain uses TRBV27 with TRBJ2-1; D may be TRBD2 (6 bases). Germline V lookup: CDR1 MNHEY, CDR2 SMNVEV (reference sequence). CDR3 size: 16 residues. V lost 3 bases to trimming and J lost 7 bases, with 19 bases between them. The CDR3 nucleotides are TGTGCCAGCAGTTTCGTTGGACGGGAGTTTAGAAATGAGCAGTTCTTC. Its protein product is CASSFVGREFRNEQFF.